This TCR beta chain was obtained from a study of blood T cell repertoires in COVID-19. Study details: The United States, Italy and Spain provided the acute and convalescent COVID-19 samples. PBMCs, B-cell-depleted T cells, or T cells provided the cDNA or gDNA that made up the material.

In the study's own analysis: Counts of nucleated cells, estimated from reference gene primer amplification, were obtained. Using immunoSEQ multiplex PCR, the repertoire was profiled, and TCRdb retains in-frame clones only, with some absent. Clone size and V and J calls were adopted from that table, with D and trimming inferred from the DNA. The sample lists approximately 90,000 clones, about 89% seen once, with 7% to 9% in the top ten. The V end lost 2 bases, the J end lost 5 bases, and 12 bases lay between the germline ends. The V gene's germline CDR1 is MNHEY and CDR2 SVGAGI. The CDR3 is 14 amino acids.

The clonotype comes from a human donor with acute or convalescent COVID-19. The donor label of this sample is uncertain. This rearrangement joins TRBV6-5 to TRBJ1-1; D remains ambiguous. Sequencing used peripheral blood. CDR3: CASSYEGFGTEAFF. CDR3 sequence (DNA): TGTGCCAGCAGTTACGAGGGTTTCGGAACTGAAGCTTTCTTT.